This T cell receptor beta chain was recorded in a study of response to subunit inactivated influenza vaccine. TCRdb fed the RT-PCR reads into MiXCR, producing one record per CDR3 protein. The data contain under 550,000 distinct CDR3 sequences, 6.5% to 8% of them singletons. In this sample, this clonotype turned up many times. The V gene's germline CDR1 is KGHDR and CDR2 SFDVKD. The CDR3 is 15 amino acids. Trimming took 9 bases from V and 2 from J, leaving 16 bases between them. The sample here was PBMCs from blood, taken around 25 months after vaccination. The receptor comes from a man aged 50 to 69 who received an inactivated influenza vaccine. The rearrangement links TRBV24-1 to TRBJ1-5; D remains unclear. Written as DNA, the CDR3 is TGTGCCACCTGCGAGCGACTGGCGGGCAATCAGCCCCAGCATTTT. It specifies CATCERLAGNQPQHF.